This TCR beta chain was captured in a study of cytomegalovirus exposure and HLA in healthy donors. PCR involved 60 Vbeta and 13 Jbeta primers. Only in-frame clones appear in the TCRdb table, and some are missing; sequencing was by immunoSEQ multiplex PCR. The sample shows 130,000 or so clones, just under 75% of them seen only once. This clone was counted only a few times. The antigen is unknown. Whole-study results and caveats: It was only CMV serostatus that was available as immune exposure information. Being indistinguishable, some V segments were excluded, TRBV6-2 and TRBV6-3 among them. Analyzed later, association rates of TCRs varied across HLA loci, with DRB1 most and HLA-C fewest.

Trimming at V came to 6 bases and at J to 0 bases, leaving 7 bases not matched to a gene. Germline V gene lookup returns CDR1 SNHLY and CDR2 FYNNEI. The CDR3 is made up of 16 amino acids. This TCR was recovered from a man in his forties in good health and CMV-seropositive. The chain employs TRBV2 and TRBJ2-3, with 9 positions matching TRBD2. The sequenced sample was PBMCs. The CDR3 reads CASSGRGGISTDTQYF. CDR3 bases: TGTGCCAGCAGCGGGCGGGGGGGCATTAGCACAGATACGCAGTATTTT.